These 24 T cell receptor beta chains were sequenced from one sample in a study of blood T cell repertoires in COVID-19. The assay was immunoSEQ multiplex PCR, and TCRdb's table has in-frame clones only and misses some. The sample has around 300,000 clones, 88% seen once. Material for sequencing was peripheral blood. Receptors originate from a woman in her twenties or thirties with COVID-19, enrolled during active disease.

The chain couples TRBV11-3 to TRBJ1-1; no firm D call. V was clipped by 1 base and J by 6 bases, with 12 bases between them. CDR1 is SGHNT, CDR2 YENEEA, per germline. The CDR3 extends over 14 amino acids. The CDR3 DNA sequence: TGTGCCAGCAGCTTAGGGCGGGGATTGGCTGAAGCTTTCTTT. Amino acids: CASSLGRGLAEAFF.

The rearrangement uses TRBV5-1 and TRBJ2-3; TRBD2 aligns across 11 bases. The CDR3 covers 15 residues. Germline V lookup: CDR1 SGHRS, CDR2 YFSETQ. With V trimmed by 2 bases and J by 5 bases, 4 bases remained unmatched. The CDR3 DNA follows: TGCGCCAGCAGCTTTAGCGGGGGGGCGGTAGATACGCAGTATTTT. It yields the protein CASSFSGGAVDTQYF.

The J gene is TRBJ1-3, the V gene TRBV6-5; 7 nucleotides line up with TRBD1. With V trimmed by 4 bases and J by 0 bases, 3 bases remained unmatched. Germline CDR1 MNHEY, CDR2 SVGAGI. The length of the CDR3 is 15 residues. This CDR3 reads CASSWDSVSGNTIYF. The CDR3 region has the DNA TGTGCCAGCAGTTGGGACAGCGTCTCTGGAAACACCATATATTTT.

This chain joins TRBV4-2 and TRBJ1-3, with D hard to call. V was clipped by 0 bases and J by 8 bases, with 11 bases between them. CDR1 is LGHNA, CDR2 YNFKEQ, per germline. CDR3 length: 14 residues. The CDR3 spells CASSQDGLSHTIYF. CDR3 sequence (DNA): TGTGCCAGCAGCCAAGATGGGCTCTCGCACACCATATATTTT.

The rearrangement joins TRBV7-9 to TRBJ2-7, with TRBD2 matching 10 bases. Trimming removed 5 bases from V and 7 bases from J; junction bases left unmatched: 5. From germline, CDR1 is SEHNR and CDR2 FQNEAQ (reference sequence). The CDR3 runs 13 residues. The chain's CDR3 is CASSSGGAREQYV. CDR3 bases: TGTGCCAGCAGCAGCGGGGGGGCAAGGGAGCAGTACGTC.

This chain uses TRBV15 with TRBJ1-2; TRBD1 matches at 7 bases. J gave up 6 bases and V 0 bases, and 10 bases lay outside the gene matches. Germline V gives CDR1 LNHNV, CDR2 YYDKDF (reference sequence). The CDR3 has 16 amino acids. The CDR3 is CATSRDVAGGKNGYTF. The CDR3 nucleotides read TGTGCCACCAGCAGAGATGTAGCAGGGGGTAAAAATGGCTACACCTTC.

The chain links TRBV19 to TRBJ2-1; TRBD1 matches at 10 bases. Germline V gives CDR1 LNHDA, CDR2 SQIVND (reference sequence). This CDR3 has 15 residues. V shed 4 bases, J shed 4 bases, and the junction held 4 bases outside the gene matches. The CDR3 loop reads CASSTGTGVYNEQFF. CDR3 sequence (DNA): TGTGCCAGTAGTACCGGGACAGGGGTATACAATGAGCAGTTCTTC.

The V gene is TRBV6-2 or TRBV6-3, the J gene TRBJ2-5, with 7 bases fitting TRBD1. Germline-derived CDR1 and CDR2 are MNHEY and SVGEGT. The CDR3 covers 16 residues. With 6 bases clipped from V and 4 bases from J, the junction kept 14 bases outside the gene matches. CDR3 protein: CASSDREGHRRETQYF. CDR3 in DNA: TGTGCCAGCAGCGACAGGGAAGGCCATAGGCGAGAGACCCAGTACTTC.

There are a few counts of this clone. The rearrangement links TRBV7-8 to TRBJ1-2; D gene unclear. CDR1 and CDR2 from the germline V gene are SGHVS and FQNEAQ. V dropped 5 bases and J dropped 1 base, with 11 bases sitting between them. The CDR3 extends over 14 amino acids. CDR3 bases: TGTGCCAGCAGCCCCCGCGCCGGTAACTATGGCTACACCTTC. Translated: CASSPRAGNYGYTF.

The J gene is TRBJ2-7, the V gene TRBV24-1, with 8 bases fitting TRBD1. This CDR3 has 13 amino acids. V trimming: 3 bases; J trimming: 9 bases; junction bases outside the gene matches: 6. CDR1 is KGHDR, CDR2 SFDVKD, per germline. The CDR3 reads CATSDPGQGRQYF. The CDR3 region has the DNA TGTGCCACCAGTGATCCAGGACAGGGTCGGCAGTACTTC.

The chain joins TRBV4-3 to TRBJ1-5; 8 nucleotides agree with TRBD1. Germline lookup yields CDR1 LGHNA and CDR2 YSLEER. CDR3 length: 16 residues. V lost 3 bases, J lost 5 bases, and 9 bases stayed unmatched. CDR3 bases: TGCGCCAGCAGCCAGTCCACGGGACAGGTGGATCAGCCCCAGCATTTT. Encoded protein: CASSQSTGQVDQPQHF.

V and J are TRBV9 and TRBJ2-7; 7 bases line up with TRBD2. This CDR3 comprises 15 residues. Germline V gene lookup returns CDR1 SGDLS and CDR2 YYNGEE. With 0 bases clipped from V and 5 bases from J, the junction kept 8 bases outside the gene matches. The CDR3, as DNA: TGTGCCAGCAGCGTAGGTGGGGGAGGGTTTAACGAGCAGTACTTC. Protein sequence: CASSVGGGGFNEQYF.

The V and J genes are TRBV5-1 and TRBJ1-2; 7 bases agree with TRBD1. The V and J ends lost 4 bases and 6 bases, in that order; junction bases with no gene match: 9. Per germline, CDR1 SGHRS and CDR2 YFSETQ. This CDR3 region has 14 residues. CDR3 residues: CASSRPTGPDGYTF. CDR3 nucleotides: TGCGCCAGCAGCAGGCCGACAGGGCCCGATGGCTACACCTTC.

The chain recombines TRBV5-8 with TRBJ1-1, with 7 bases that match TRBD1. The CDR3 runs 13 residues. V dropped 4 bases and J dropped 5; count of bases not matched to a gene: 5. The germline V gene has CDR1 SGHTS and CDR2 YDEGEE. CDR3 region: CASSKGADTEAFF. The CDR3 coding sequence is TGTGCCAGCAGCAAGGGGGCAGATACTGAAGCTTTCTTT.

The rearrangement uses TRBV7-9 and TRBJ1-2, with 7 positions matching TRBD1. The V segment lost 8 bases and the J segment 4 bases; nucleotides outside the gene matches: 7. Per the germline V gene, CDR1 is SEHNR and CDR2 is FQNEAQ (reference sequence). The CDR3 covers 13 residues. The CDR3 loop reads CASVGTDSYGYTF. The DNA for the CDR3 is TGTGCCAGCGTCGGGACAGACAGCTATGGCTACACCTTC.

The chain uses TRBV6-5 and TRBJ1-2; D remains ambiguous. Trimming left V 5 bases short and J 8 bases short, with 18 bases between. Germline CDR1 and CDR2: MNHEY and SVGAGI. There are 14 residues in the CDR3. CDR3 in DNA: TGTGCCAGCAGTCCCCCTGGTGGCTCACGAGGCTACACCTTC. This translates into CASSPPGGSRGYTF.

This clone was counted a single time. The chain employs TRBV7-9 and TRBJ2-5; tentative D call: TRBD2 (5 bases). The CDR3 spans 13 residues. Germline CDR1 is SEHNR and CDR2 is FQNEAQ (reference sequence). The V and J ends lost 2 bases and 4 bases respectively, with 8 bases between them. The DNA for the CDR3 is TGTGCCAGCAGCTTAAGAGGGTTAGAGACCCAGTACTTC. Amino acid sequence: CASSLRGLETQYF.

This chain uses TRBV7-9 with TRBJ1-1; 7 bases match TRBD1. V gave up 5 bases and J gave up 2 bases; unmatched junction bases: 8. There are 15 residues in the CDR3. The germline V gene has CDR1 SEHNR and CDR2 FQNEAQ (reference sequence). The CDR3 here is CASSPGTARNTEAFF. The CDR3 DNA reads TGTGCCAGCAGCCCCGGGACAGCCCGAAACACTGAAGCTTTCTTT.

The CDR3 loop is CSSGEQNYGYTF. CDR3 nucleotide sequence: TGCAGCTCCGGGGAGCAAAACTATGGCTACACCTTC. The J gene is TRBJ1-2, the V gene TRBV29-1; no definite D call. The germline gives CDR1 SQVTM, CDR2 ANQGSEA. CDR3 size: 12 residues. V was cut by 8 bases and J by 2 bases, with 12 bases left in between.

This chain joins TRBV7-9 and TRBJ1-2; D call uncertain. Between the trimmed V and J ends, which lost 6 bases and 4 bases, there was a span of 12 bases. The length of the CDR3 is 13 residues. CDR1 is SEHNR and CDR2 is FQNEAQ in the germline V gene (reference sequence). The CDR3 is CASRSSEFYGYTF. The CDR3 DNA follows: TGTGCCAGCAGGTCATCGGAGTTCTATGGCTACACCTTC.

The rearrangement uses TRBV7-6 and TRBJ2-3; D call uncertain. Germline-derived CDR1 and CDR2 are SGHVS and FNYEAQ. The CDR3 has 15 amino acids. V was pared by 1 base and J by 0 bases, with 8 bases between. The CDR3 protein is CASSLGATSTDTQYF. The CDR3 DNA sequence: TGTGCCAGCAGCTTAGGGGCTACTAGCACAGATACGCAGTATTTT.

The V and J genes are TRBV6-5 and TRBJ2-1; no definite D call. V dropped 2 bases and J dropped 7 bases, with 9 bases sitting between them. CDR1 is MNHEY, CDR2 SVGAGI, per germline. The CDR3 runs to 13 residues. The CDR3 nucleotides read TGTGCCAGCAGTTACGAGACTCAAAATGAGCAGTTCTTC. Encoded protein: CASSYETQNEQFF.

This rearrangement joins TRBV30 to TRBJ1-6; 7 bases line up with TRBD1. Unmatched junction bases numbered 14, after V lost 2 bases and J lost 13 bases. Germline V gene sequence: CDR1 GTSNPN, CDR2 SVGIG (reference sequence). The CDR3 totals 15 residues. The CDR3 region is CAWSPPVRMTGPLHF. CDR3 DNA: TGTGCCTGGAGTCCACCGGTCAGGATGACAGGGCCCCTCCACTTT.

This clone was picked up a small number of times. The chain is built from TRBV20-1 and TRBJ2-1, with 14 bases fitting TRBD2. The CDR3 runs 11 residues. Germline values: CDR1 DFQATT, CDR2 SNEGSKA (reference sequence). V dropped 5 bases and J dropped 15; count of bases not matched to a gene: 3. The CDR3 spells CSAGLAGGLFF. The CDR3 DNA sequence: TGCAGTGCTGGACTAGCGGGGGGTCTGTTCTTC.